The 26 T cell receptor beta chains reported below all come from one sample, sequenced in a study of shared clonotypes between healthy human individuals. The repertoire was sequenced with immunoSEQ multiplex PCR; TCRdb's copy has only in-frame clones and lacks some. The table lists hundreds of thousands of clones, around four fifths of them singletons. Specimen: memory CD4+ T cells sorted from blood. The subset is: CD45RA-negative fraction. Receptors were obtained from a woman aged 30 to 39 in good health.

This clone was counted once. The chain employs TRBV28 and TRBJ2-1; 10 bases agree with TRBD2. The CDR3 consists of 14 residues. The V and J ends lost 4 bases and 6 bases, in that order; junction bases with no gene match: 3. The V gene's germline CDR1 is MDHEN and CDR2 SYDVKM. The CDR3 nucleotides are TGTGCCAGCAGTTCAGCGGGAGGGCCCAATGAGCAGTTCTTC. Its translation is CASSSAGGPNEQFF. Using reference TRBV28 and TRBJ2-1 for the parts outside the CDR3, the full variable domain is DVKVTQSSRYLVKRTGEKVFLECVQDMDHENMFWYRQDPGLGLRLIYFSYDVKMKEKGDIPEGYSVSREKKERFSLILESASTNQTSMYLCASSSAGGPNEQFFGPGTRLTVL.

This chain links TRBV7-6 with TRBJ1-3, with D unclear. The CDR3 has 13 amino acids. Germline CDR1 SGHVS, CDR2 FNYEAQ. V was shortened by 4 bases and J by 2 bases, with 6 bases between the two germline ends. The CDR3 coding sequence is TGTGCCAGCAGCTCAGGAACTGGAAACACCATATATTTT. This sequence encodes CASSSGTGNTIYF.

This chain joins TRBV2 and TRBJ2-7; D is possibly TRBD1 or TRBD2 (7 bases each). The CDR3 spans 15 residues. Per germline, CDR1 SNHLY and CDR2 FYNNEI. V was trimmed by 6 bases and J by 4 bases, leaving 19 bases between them. The CDR3 DNA reads TGTGCCAGCAGACCAAGACAGGGAGGGTTTTACGAGCAGTACTTC. It translates to CASRPRQGGFYEQYF.

Remarks on this clone: The sample has other DNA sequences that encode this CDR3 too. The rearrangement links TRBV20-1 to TRBJ2-7, with D perhaps matching TRBD1 (6 bases). The CDR3 totals 11 residues. Germline V gene data show CDR1 as DFQATT and CDR2 as SNEGSKA (reference sequence). With 3 bases removed from V and 3 bases from J, the gap between germline ends came to 6 bases. CDR3 sequence: CSARDSYEQYF. The CDR3 bases are TGCAGTGCTAGGGACAGCTACGAGCAGTACTTC.

The V call is TRBV13, the J call TRBJ2-7; 7 nucleotides match TRBD2. Trimming cost V 3 bases and J 2 bases; bases outside gene matches: 10. The CDR3 loop spans 16 amino acids. Germline CDR1 and CDR2: PRHDT and FYEKMQ (reference sequence). CDR3 nucleotides: TGTGCCAGCAGCTTCTTCCCTAGCGGAGTAACCTACGAGCAGTACTTC. This encodes CASSFFPSGVTYEQYF.

V gene TRBV27 combines with J gene TRBJ1-2; possibly TRBD1 for D (5 bases). V lost 10 bases, J lost 6 bases, and 18 bases lay in between. Per the germline V gene, CDR1 is MNHEY and CDR2 is SMNVEV (reference sequence). This CDR3 spans 13 amino acids. CDR3 bases: TGTGCCACCACCTCCGGGACTTCACATGGCTACACCTTC. Protein sequence: CATTSGTSHGYTF.

The count of this clone is one. The sample carries other DNA sequences with the same CDR3. V is TRBV7-2 and J is TRBJ1-5; 7 bases match TRBD1. The CDR3 has 14 residues. Germline CDR1 SGHTA, CDR2 FQGNSA. Trimming at V came to 3 bases and at J to 2 bases, leaving 1 base not matched to a gene. The CDR3 region is CASSFQGGNQPQHF. In DNA, the CDR3 is TGTGCCAGCAGCTTTCAGGGGGGCAATCAGCCCCAGCATTTT.

This clone was picked up a small number of times. The chain employs TRBV27 and TRBJ2-3; 10 nucleotides match TRBD2. Trimming at V came to 7 bases and at J to 5 bases, leaving 6 bases not matched to a gene. Looked up from germline, CDR1 is MNHEY and CDR2 is SMNVEV (reference sequence). The CDR3 spans 14 residues. CDR3 bases: TGTGCCAGCACCAAACTAGCGGGAAGAGATACGCAGTATTTT. The encoded protein is CASTKLAGRDTQYF.

This clone was observed a handful of times. V usage is TRBV9 and J usage is TRBJ2-2, with TRBD2 identical over 7 bases. This CDR3 is built from 16 residues. The V and J ends lost 4 bases and 3 bases, in that order; junction bases with no gene match: 9. Germline V gives CDR1 SGDLS, CDR2 YYNGEE. In DNA, the CDR3 is TGTGCCAGCAGCCGGACGGGAGGAGGGGACACCGGGGAGCTGTTTTTT. This translates into CASSRTGGGDTGELFF.

This clone showed up just a few times. The chain carries TRBV6-4 and TRBJ1-1; D remains unclear. The germline V gene has CDR1 MRHNA and CDR2 SNTAGT. V lost 3 bases to trimming and J lost 1 base, with 12 bases between them. The CDR3 loop spans 15 amino acids. CDR3 sequence (DNA): TGTGCCAGCAGTGAGGGAGAGGAGGGGAACACTGAAGCTTTCTTT. It is translated as CASSEGEEGNTEAFF.

V is TRBV6-5 and J is TRBJ1-4; the D is unclear. Trimming shortened V by 2 bases and J by 8 bases, and 12 bases separated the two germline ends. This CDR3 comprises 14 residues. Germline CDR1 is MNHEY and CDR2 is SVGAGI. Here the CDR3 reads CASSYRPGREKLFF. CDR3 coding DNA: TGTGCCAGCAGTTACCGGCCGGGGAGAGAAAAACTGTTTTTT.

The rearrangement uses TRBV19 and TRBJ2-3, with 8 bases that match TRBD2. This CDR3 spans 14 amino acids. The ends lost 5 bases at V and 3 bases at J; junction bases unmatched: 4. CDR1 is LNHDA and CDR2 is SQIVND in the germline V gene (reference sequence). CDR3 sequence (DNA): TGTGCCAGTAGTTTCAGCGGGAGTACAGATACGCAGTATTTT. The encoded protein is CASSFSGSTDTQYF.

CDR3 nucleotide sequence: TGTGCCAGCAGTGCCTCGGAGGGTAGCGTAAAACACTCCTACGAGCAGTACTTC. Translation gives CASSASEGSVKHSYEQYF. J is TRBJ2-7 and V is TRBV27, with a tentative D call TRBD2 (6 bases). Germline V CDR1 and CDR2: MNHEY, SMNVEV (reference sequence). This CDR3 region has 18 residues. The V end lost 5 bases, the J end lost 0 bases, and 23 bases lay between the germline ends.

The sample holds one count of this clone. This chain joins TRBV2 and TRBJ1-1; D may be TRBD1 (6 bases). The CDR3 runs 16 residues. CDR1 and CDR2 from the germline V gene are SNHLY and FYNNEI. V was shortened by 6 bases and J by 6 bases, with 23 bases between the two germline ends. CDR3 protein: CASRGDREAGDPEAFF. CDR3 nucleotide sequence: TGTGCCAGCAGGGGGGACCGTGAGGCAGGGGACCCTGAAGCTTTCTTT.

V usage is TRBV28 and J usage is TRBJ2-4; 10 nucleotides match TRBD2. This CDR3 comprises 18 residues. With 5 bases clipped from V and 2 bases from J, the junction kept 12 bases outside the gene matches. Germline V lookup: CDR1 MDHEN, CDR2 SYDVKM. The CDR3 reads CASSAGASGRMTKNIQYF. The CDR3 DNA reads as TGTGCCAGCAGTGCCGGGGCTAGCGGGAGAATGACCAAAAACATTCAGTACTTC.

This chain uses TRBV30 with TRBJ2-6; 9 bases line up with TRBD1. J was trimmed by 0 bases and V by 5 bases; bases with no gene match: 8. This CDR3 has 17 residues. Germline CDR1 and CDR2: GTSNPN and SVGIG (reference sequence). CDR3 protein: CAWGKDRGASGANVLTF. CDR3 bases: TGTGCCTGGGGAAAGGACAGGGGTGCCTCTGGGGCCAACGTCCTGACTTTC.

This chain connects TRBV27 to TRBJ1-2; D is unclear. CDR3 length: 13 residues. Per the germline V gene, CDR1 is MNHEY and CDR2 is SMNVEV (reference sequence). Trimming left V 7 bases short and J 4 bases short, with 13 bases between. CDR3 nucleotide sequence: TGTGCCAGCAAAGCAAGCGAGACCTATGGCTACACCTTC. Translation gives CASKASETYGYTF.

The chain uses TRBV6-1 and TRBJ1-1; no firm D call. The CDR3 spans 16 residues. From germline, CDR1 is MNHNS and CDR2 SASEGT. V shed 1 base and J shed 0 bases, with 12 bases lying between them. As DNA, the CDR3 is TGTGCCAGCAGTGAAGATGTGACGGGCTTGAACACTGAAGCTTTCTTT. Translation gives CASSEDVTGLNTEAFF.

This chain uses TRBV19 with TRBJ2-7; D remains ambiguous. Trimming left V 3 bases short and J 2 bases short, with 11 bases between. Germline CDR1 and CDR2: LNHDA and SQIVND (reference sequence). The CDR3 has 14 amino acids. In DNA form, the CDR3 reads TGTGCCAGTAGTATTAGTCAGGCAACCTACGAGCAGTACTTC. Amino acids: CASSISQATYEQYF.

The CDR3 loop reads CASSRTSGDYNEQFF. The CDR3 DNA follows: TGCGCCAGCAGCCGTACTAGCGGGGATTACAATGAGCAGTTCTTC. The chain employs TRBV4-1 and TRBJ2-1; TRBD2 matches 10 bases. Germline V lookup: CDR1 MGHRA, CDR2 YSYEKL. The junction had 4 bases not matched to a gene; V was cut back by 4 bases and J by 4 bases. CDR3 length equals 15 residues.

The rearrangement links TRBV28 to TRBJ1-3, with no clear D. The CDR3 has 11 amino acids. The germline V gene encodes CDR1 MDHEN and CDR2 SYDVKM. With 8 bases removed from V and 3 bases from J, the gap between germline ends came to 5 bases. The CDR3 region has the DNA TGTGCCAGCTCCCTTGGAAACACCATATATTTT. Its protein is CASSLGNTIYF.

This clone occurred many times. The chain recombines TRBV7-8 with TRBJ1-6; D remains unclear. Trimming stripped 2 bases from V and 0 bases from J, with 8 bases between. Germline V lookup: CDR1 SGHVS, CDR2 FQNEAQ. The CDR3 extends over 16 amino acids. Here the CDR3 reads CASSLRRNSYNSPLHF. The DNA for the CDR3 is TGTGCCAGCAGCTTAAGGAGGAACTCCTATAATTCACCCCTCCACTTT.

This clone was seen only a few times. The chain uses TRBV28 and TRBJ1-5; 7 bases align to TRBD1. The CDR3 runs to 14 residues. Trimming took 8 bases from V and 2 from J; bases not matched to a gene: 6. CDR1 is MDHEN, CDR2 SYDVKM, per germline. The CDR3 region is CASHRTGGNQPQHF. The CDR3 nucleotides are TGTGCCAGCCATCGAACAGGGGGCAATCAGCCCCAGCATTTT.

V gene TRBV28 combines with J gene TRBJ2-7; D may be TRBD1 or TRBD2 (5 bases each). Looked up from germline, CDR1 is MDHEN and CDR2 is SYDVKM. Between the trimmed V and J ends, which lost 10 bases and 3 bases, there was a span of 13 bases. This CDR3 is built from 12 residues. The CDR3 nucleotides are TGTGCCATCTGTAGGGACGACTACGAGCAGTACTTC. It is translated as CAICRDDYEQYF. The whole variable domain, filled in from reference TRBV28 and TRBJ2-7, reads DVKVTQSSRYLVKRTGEKVFLECVQDMDHENMFWYRQDPGLGLRLIYFSYDVKMKEKGDIPEGYSVSREKKERFSLILESASTNQTSMYLCAICRDDYEQYFGPGTRLTVT.

The gene calls are TRBV5-6 and TRBJ2-7; 13 bases fit TRBD2. Germline CDR1 and CDR2: SGHDT and YYEEEE. The CDR3 totals 16 residues. V lost 1 base, J lost 5 bases, and 6 bases stayed unmatched. The CDR3 sequence is CASSLSVGLAGDEQYF. The DNA of the CDR3 is TGTGCCAGCAGCTTGAGTGTAGGACTAGCGGGAGACGAGCAGTACTTC.

This clone came up once. The rearrangement joins TRBV5-1 to TRBJ2-7; perhaps TRBD2 as D (6 bases). From germline, CDR1 is SGHRS and CDR2 YFSETQ. This CDR3 has 15 residues. V lost 2 bases and J 2 bases, leaving 14 bases between the germline ends. DNA of the CDR3: TGCGCCAGCAGCTTAGGAGGGGCCACCACCTACGAGCAGTACTTC. This codes for CASSLGGATTYEQYF.